What follows are 8 T cell receptor beta chains derived from one specimen sequenced in a study of control samples from healthy donors and cancer patients. Some clones are missing from TCRdb's copy, which holds only in-frame ones; the method was immunoSEQ multiplex PCR. The sample holds some 45,000 clones; roughly 80% are singletons and the top ten take 40% to 50%. The sequenced material came from blood. The receptors were sampled from a man aged 55 to 70 in good health.

V usage is TRBV6-5 and J usage is TRBJ1-6, with 8 bases that match TRBD1. Germline assignment: CDR1 MNHEY and CDR2 SVGAGI. The trim removed 6 bases at V and 8 bases at J, leaving 6 bases unmatched. This CDR3 is built from 14 residues. As DNA, the CDR3 is TGTGCCAGCAGGACAGGGGTTAGGGATTCACCCCTCCACTTT. Encoded protein: CASRTGVRDSPLHF.

The CDR3 DNA follows: TGTGCCAGCAGCCAAACCTCTGGACAGTCCTCTGGAAACACCATATATTTT. Translation: CASSQTSGQSSGNTIYF. The gene calls are TRBV16 and TRBJ1-3, with D perhaps TRBD1 (6 bases). This CDR3 has 17 residues. Germline assignment: CDR1 KGHSY and CDR2 FQNENV. V shed 2 bases and J shed 0 bases, with 14 bases lying between them.

The V gene is TRBV7-2, the J gene TRBJ2-1; 9 bases agree with TRBD2. The CDR3 has 16 residues. Germline V CDR1 and CDR2: SGHTA, FQGNSA. V was pared by 2 bases and J by 7 bases, with 9 bases of the junction left unmatched. CDR3 DNA: TGTGCCAGCAGCTTATGGGGTAGCGGGGGTAATAATGAGCAGTTCTTC. This codes for CASSLWGSGGNNEQFF.

The chain joins TRBV28 to TRBJ2-2; 8 bases align to TRBD2. With V trimmed by 10 bases and J by 0 bases, 13 bases remained unmatched. CDR1 is MDHEN, CDR2 SYDVKM, per germline. CDR3 length: 17 residues. The CDR3 sequence is CATLGSAGAPNTGELFF. In DNA form, the CDR3 reads TGTGCCACCCTCGGATCAGCGGGAGCTCCGAACACCGGGGAGCTGTTTTTT.

The chain has TRBV12-3 or TRBV12-4 and TRBJ1-6, with D uncertain. The CDR3 has 12 residues. V was shortened by 7 bases and J by 14 bases, with 15 bases between the two germline ends. DNA of the CDR3: TGTGCCAGCACCCCAGACTCTGGGTCCCTCCACTTT. It specifies CASTPDSGSLHF.

The CDR3 loop reads CSVESGTGANEKLFF. The CDR3 region has the DNA TGCAGCGTAGAATCCGGGACAGGGGCTAATGAAAAACTGTTTTTT. The chain joins TRBV29-1 to TRBJ1-4; 10 nucleotides match TRBD1. CDR1 SQVTM and CDR2 ANQGSEA come from the germline V gene. The CDR3 is made up of 15 amino acids. After removal of 6 bases from V and 3 bases from J, the junction contained 7 bases not matched to a gene.

The chain combines TRBV11-2 with TRBJ2-3; D is possibly TRBD1 (7 bases). V dropped 0 bases and J dropped 2 bases, with 9 bases sitting between them. The CDR3 consists of 15 residues. Looked up from germline, CDR1 is SGHAT and CDR2 is FQNNGV. In DNA form, the CDR3 reads TGTGCCAGCAGCTTAGACAGGGGGGACACAGATACGCAGTATTTT. Translated: CASSLDRGDTDTQYF. Together with reference TRBV11-2 and TRBJ2-3, the CDR3 gives the full variable domain: EAGVAQSPRYKIIEKRQSVAFWCNPISGHATLYWYQQILGQGPKLLIQFQNNGVVDDSQLPKDRFSAERLKGVDSTLKIQPAKLEDSAVYLCASSLDRGDTDTQYFGPGTRLTVL.

The chain joins TRBV18 to TRBJ2-5; no clear D. This CDR3 has 12 residues. V was cut by 3 bases and J by 4 bases, with 6 bases left in between. Germline CDR1 and CDR2: KGHSH and LQKENI. DNA for the CDR3: TGTGCCAGCTCACCGGAAAGAGAGACCCAGTACTTC. Translation: CASSPERETQYF.